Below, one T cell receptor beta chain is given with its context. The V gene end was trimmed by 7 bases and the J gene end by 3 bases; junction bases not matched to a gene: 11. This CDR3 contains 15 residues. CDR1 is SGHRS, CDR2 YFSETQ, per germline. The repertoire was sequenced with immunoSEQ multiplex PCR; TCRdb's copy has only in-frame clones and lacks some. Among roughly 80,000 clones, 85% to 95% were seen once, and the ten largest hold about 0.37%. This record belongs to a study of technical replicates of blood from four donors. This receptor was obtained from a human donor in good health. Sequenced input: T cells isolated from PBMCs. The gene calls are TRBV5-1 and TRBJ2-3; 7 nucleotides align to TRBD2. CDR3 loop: CASSKAGVSTDTQYF. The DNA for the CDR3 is TGCGCCAGCTCTAAGGCGGGAGTGTCTACAGATACGCAGTATTTT.